The clone carrying this T cell receptor beta chain turned up a few times. Its antigen is unknown. This sample is part of a study of OX40 agonist ivuxolimab in advanced cancers. Study-wide points: CD8+ T cells showed, on average, more clonal expansion than CD4+ cells.

The CDR3 runs to 21 residues. Germline CDR1 is MGHRA and CDR2 is YSYEKL. The V end lost 1 base, the J end lost 5 bases, and 33 bases lay between the germline ends. Libraries were prepared by immunoSEQ multiplex PCR; TCRdb keeps only in-frame clonotypes and omits some of them. The sample lists some 69,000 clones, about nine tenths occurring once. The receptor was isolated from an adult with an advanced solid tumor such as melanoma, head and neck, liver or kidney cancer. The chain combines TRBV4-1 with TRBJ2-7; D is unclear. The sample consisted of CD4+ or CD8+ T cells sorted from blood, taken in a trial of the OX40 agonist ivuxolimab. The CDR3 sequence is CASSQGGWVFTNTAKGNEQYF. The CDR3 DNA is TGCGCCAGCAGCCAAGGGGGTTGGGTCTTTACCAATACGGCGAAGGGAAACGAGCAGTACTTC.